Listed here is a single T cell receptor beta chain. This sample is part of a study of blood T cell repertoires in COVID-19. About the research overall: The study drew acute and convalescent COVID-19 samples from the United States, Italy and Spain. The analysed material was cDNA or gDNA that came from T cells, B-cell-depleted T cells, or PBMCs.

Per the study methods: Reference gene primer amplification gave nucleated cell count estimates. Sequencing used immunoSEQ multiplex PCR; TCRdb keeps in-frame clones, though not all of them. V, J and clone size are taken as reported in that table, and D and trimming were inferred from the DNA itself. Among about 72,000 clones listed, roughly 80% were seen once. Germline values: CDR1 MNHEY, CDR2 SVGAGI. CDR3 length: 14 residues. The trim removed 4 bases at V and 9 bases at J, leaving 8 bases unmatched. The rearrangement links TRBV6-5 to TRBJ1-4; 7 bases match TRBD1. The TCR originated in a human donor in a cohort sampled during active COVID-19. Sequenced input: peripheral blood. In DNA form, the CDR3 reads TGTGCCAGCAGTTTGACAGGGTCAGAGAAAAAACTGTTTTTT. Amino acids: CASSLTGSEKKLFF.